These 25 T cell receptor beta chains came from one sample sequenced in a study of T cell clusters in autoimmune cytopenias. TRB was amplified from around 0.25 ug of peripheral blood genomic DNA per sample. TRB was amplified by touch-down multiplex PCR, primer pools A and B combined. TCRdb reworked the multiplex PCR reads into one entry per CDR3 protein, no DNA. The sample data list thousands of distinct CDR3 sequences. Sequencing used peripheral blood. The receptor source for this set is a human donor with an autoimmune cytopenia or autoimmune hepatitis (not recorded which).

Frequency places this clonotype as medium-sized (0.01 to 0.1%). The V call is TRBV20-1, the J call TRBJ2-7. The CDR3 runs 12 residues. Germline V gene lookup returns CDR1 DFQATT and CDR2 SNEGSKA (reference sequence). The CDR3: CSARDWGNEQYF.

This clonotype is identified as medium-sized from frequency. The gene calls are TRBV30 and TRBJ1-1. Germline values: CDR1 GTSNPN, CDR2 SVGIG (reference sequence). This CDR3 region has 14 residues. The CDR3: CAWSVLAMNTEAFF.

Frequency places this clonotype as medium-sized (0.01 to 0.1%). This rearrangement joins TRBV30 to TRBJ1-1; TCRdb designates TRBD1, a call that cannot be tested without DNA. The CDR3 totals 17 residues. CDR1 is GTSNPN, CDR2 SVGIG, per germline (reference sequence). The CDR3 region is CAWIHGAGRGMNTEAFF.

This clonotype counts as medium-sized by frequency. V usage is TRBV6-5 and J usage is TRBJ2-3; the D call from TCRdb, TRBD1, cannot be confirmed without DNA. Germline V CDR1 and CDR2: MNHEY, SVGAGI. CDR3 size: 14 residues. CDR3 amino acids: CASSEQGATDTQYF.

Measured by frequency, this clonotype is medium-sized. CDR3 sequence reads: CATSDFEGPSSYNEQFF. This chain connects TRBV6-5 to TRBJ2-1; with no DNA, the TCRdb D assignment of TRBD2 cannot be verified. This CDR3 region has 17 residues. Germline CDR1 is MNHEY and CDR2 is SVGAGI.

This clonotype is labeled medium-sized based on frequency. This chain links TRBV6-5 with TRBJ2-7. Germline lookup yields CDR1 MNHEY and CDR2 SVGAGI. The CDR3 has 12 residues. CDR3 region: CASTYGLYEQYF.

By frequency, this clonotype is medium-sized. The rearrangement joins TRBV6-2 or TRBV6-3 to TRBJ2-7; the D gene TCRdb calls, TRBD1, cannot be checked with no DNA. Germline CDR1 is MNHEY and CDR2 is SVGEGT. The CDR3 covers 12 residues. CDR3: CASRDSLVEQYF.

Frequency places this clonotype as medium-sized. The chain uses TRBV19 and TRBJ1-5; absent DNA, TCRdb's TRBD1 call cannot be checked. In germline, CDR1 is LNHDA, CDR2 SQIVND (reference sequence). This CDR3 is 13 amino acids long. This chain's CDR3 is CASKDRGNQPQHF.

This clonotype shows up as medium-sized by frequency. The rearrangement joins TRBV18 to TRBJ1-4. Germline V gives CDR1 KGHSH, CDR2 LQKENI. The CDR3 sequence is 11 residues long. This CDR3 reads CASAIQEKLFF. The variable domain in full, completed from reference TRBV18 and TRBJ1-4, reads NAGVMQNPRHLVRRRGQEARLRCSPMKGHSHVYWYRQLPEEGLKFMVYLQKENIIDESGMPKERFSAEFPKEGPSILRIQQVVRGDSAAYFCASAIQEKLFFGSGTQLSVL.

This clonotype is large by frequency. This sequence joins TRBV29-1 and TRBJ2-1; TCRdb selects TRBD1, and the lack of DNA leaves this call unchecked. CDR1 and CDR2 (germline): SQVTM, ANQGSEA. The CDR3 is made up of 13 amino acids. CDR3 region: CSANTGQTNEQFF.

This clonotype is labeled medium-sized based on frequency. This rearrangement joins TRBV6-5 to TRBJ2-1; TCRdb outputs TRBD1, but without DNA this stays unchecked. This CDR3 has 15 residues. Germline V gene lookup returns CDR1 MNHEY and CDR2 SVGAGI. The chain's CDR3 is CASSFGQGAFDEQFF.

This clonotype ranks as medium-sized in terms of frequency. The chain links TRBV6-1 to TRBJ1-5; TCRdb calls TRBD1, which cannot be checked without DNA. CDR3 length: 15 residues. CDR1 and CDR2 from the germline V gene are MNHNS and SASEGT. The CDR3 is CASRGGGLDNQPQHF.

This clonotype is labeled medium-sized based on frequency. This chain uses TRBV12-3 or TRBV12-4 with TRBJ1-2; TCRdb outputs TRBD1, but without DNA this stays unchecked. This CDR3 contains 15 residues. CDR3 in amino acids: CASSAQLTGGLGYTF.

This clonotype is classed as medium-sized by frequency. V and J are TRBV11-1 and TRBJ2-1. Germline V gene data show CDR1 as SGHAT and CDR2 as FQDESV (reference sequence). The CDR3 covers 12 residues. CDR3 loop: CASSHYGVEQFF.

In terms of frequency, this clonotype is medium-sized. The gene calls are TRBV29-1 and TRBJ1-1. Germline V gives CDR1 SQVTM, CDR2 ANQGSEA. The CDR3 is 13 amino acids. The CDR3 region is CSVDDGRNTEAFF.

This clonotype ranks as medium-sized in terms of frequency. This chain uses TRBV27 with TRBJ1-6; checking the TCRdb D call of TRBD1 is not possible without DNA. The CDR3 has 16 amino acids. The germline V gene has CDR1 MNHEY and CDR2 SMNVEV (reference sequence). Here the CDR3 reads CASSKEQGVRNSPLHF.

By frequency, this clonotype is medium-sized. The V call is TRBV6-2 or TRBV6-3, the J call TRBJ2-3; TCRdb names TRBD2, which stays unverified in the absence of DNA. This CDR3 comprises 15 residues. Germline V gene data show CDR1 as MNHEY and CDR2 as SVGEGT. The CDR3 here is CASIDPSGVTDTQYF.

This clonotype is deemed medium-sized by its frequency. The chain is built from TRBV5-3 and TRBJ2-3; without DNA, the TCRdb call of TRBD1 cannot be checked. TRBV5-3 is assigned to the ORF class and has an uncertain function. The CDR3 spans 18 residues. CDR3 loop: CASSFKLLTGELEDTQYF.

This clonotype is called medium-sized (0.01 to 0.1%) based on its frequency. J is TRBJ2-7 and V is TRBV6-5; TCRdb's assignment of TRBD2 cannot be checked, as there is no DNA. CDR3 length: 14 residues. Germline V gives CDR1 MNHEY, CDR2 SVGAGI. The CDR3 reads CASSYRTSTYEQYF.

Considering frequency, this clonotype is medium-sized. This chain connects TRBV19 to TRBJ2-5; TCRdb reports TRBD2, a call that lacks DNA to check it against. This CDR3 has 15 residues. Germline V gene data show CDR1 as LNHDA and CDR2 as SQIVND (reference sequence). The CDR3 reads CASSLSGARQETQYF.

In terms of frequency, this clonotype is medium-sized (0.01 to 0.1%). This chain joins TRBV7-2 and TRBJ2-2; the TCRdb D gene call, TRBD2, has no DNA to confirm it. This CDR3 region has 18 residues. Germline assignment: CDR1 SGHTA and CDR2 FQGNSA. Here the CDR3 reads CASSGRGTSGSNTGELFF. Together with reference TRBV7-2 and TRBJ2-2, the CDR3 gives the full variable domain: GAGVSQSPSNKVTEKGKDVELRCDPISGHTALYWYRQSLGQGLEFLIYFQGNSAPDKSGLPSDRFSAERTGGSVSTLTIQRTQQEDSAVYLCASSGRGTSGSNTGELFFGEGSRLTVL.

This clonotype is classed as medium-sized by frequency. The gene calls are TRBV10-3 and TRBJ2-1; TCRdb picks TRBD1, but there is no DNA to check that call. Germline lookup yields CDR1 ENHRY and CDR2 SYGVKD. The length of the CDR3 is 13 residues. CDR3 residues: CAISEGPGNEQFF.

By frequency, this clonotype is medium-sized. This chain joins TRBV27 and TRBJ2-1; absent DNA, TCRdb's TRBD1 call cannot be checked. Germline CDR1 reads MNHEY; CDR2 reads SMNVEV (reference sequence). CDR3 length: 15 amino acids. The CDR3 spells CATFLRGTGYNEQFF.

By frequency, this clonotype registers medium-sized (0.01 to 0.1%). This chain connects TRBV6-5 to TRBJ2-3; as DNA is missing, the TRBD1 call by TCRdb cannot be tested. Germline V gives CDR1 MNHEY, CDR2 SVGAGI. The CDR3 is 15 amino acids. The CDR3 protein is CASSGTGDLTDTQYF.

By frequency, this clonotype is medium-sized. This chain uses TRBV6-2 or TRBV6-3 with TRBJ1-1; the TCRdb call, TRBD1, lacks DNA for checking. Germline CDR1 MNHEY, CDR2 SVGEGT. This CDR3 is 13 amino acids long. The CDR3 region is CASSRLGTEEAFF.